Presented here are 8 T cell receptor beta chains from one specimen sequenced in a study of cytomegalovirus exposure and HLA in healthy donors (dated by TCRdb to about 2017). Receptor libraries were prepared by the immunoSEQ multiplex PCR assay. The multiplex PCR relied on a mix of 60 forward primers for TCR Vbeta segments and 13 reverse primers for TCR Jbeta segments. As stored in TCRdb, this immuneACCESS dataset retains in-frame rearrangements with V and J assigned. A fraction of the clones does not appear; measured against another copy, unresolved V genes explain less than half of the discrepancy, and the remainder lacks a known reason. The sample table lists a few hundred thousand clones, 80% of them with a count of one. 0.3% to 0.35% of the sample rests with the top ten. The sequenced sample was PBMCs. These receptors originate from a girl aged 2 to 9 in good health and CMV-seronegative.

This sequence joins TRBV11-2 and TRBJ2-1; the match to TRBD1 covers 7 bases. Germline lookup yields CDR1 SGHAT and CDR2 FQNNGV. The CDR3 is 14 residues long. V lost 1 base to trimming and J lost 6 bases; unmatched junction nucleotides: 3. CDR3 DNA: TGTGCCAGCAGCTTAGGTTCAGGGGGCAATGAGCAGTTCTTC. Translation: CASSLGSGGNEQFF. Drawing the rest from reference TRBV11-2 and TRBJ2-1, the complete variable domain is EAGVAQSPRYKIIEKRQSVAFWCNPISGHATLYWYQQILGQGPKLLIQFQNNGVVDDSQLPKDRFSAERLKGVDSTLKIQPAKLEDSAVYLCASSLGSGGNEQFFGPGTRLTVL.

The chain links TRBV15 to TRBJ2-5, with a tentative D call TRBD1 (5 bases). The J call may not be correct, given that the DNA end is closer to TRBJ2-7. Germline CDR1 and CDR2: LNHNV and YYDKDF (reference sequence). The CDR3 extends over 14 amino acids. In DNA form, the CDR3 reads TGTGCCACCAGCAGAGGGGGCACAGCCTACGAGCAGTACTTC. Encoded protein: CATSRGGTAYEQYF.

The genes are TRBV18 and TRBJ1-2; possibly TRBD1 for D (5 bases). Germline V lookup: CDR1 KGHSH, CDR2 LQKENI. This CDR3 comprises 14 residues. With 2 bases removed from V and 4 bases from J, the gap between germline ends came to 11 bases. CDR3 protein: CASSPSFRVYGYTF. The CDR3 DNA is TGTGCCAGCTCACCATCGTTCAGGGTCTATGGCTACACCTTC.

This rearrangement joins TRBV2 to TRBJ1-1; D is ambiguous. The CDR3 length is 12 residues. Germline V gives CDR1 SNHLY, CDR2 FYNNEI. With 6 bases removed from V and 9 bases from J, the gap between germline ends came to 14 bases. Here the CDR3 reads CASRIITQKAFF. The CDR3, as DNA: TGTGCCAGCAGAATTATTACCCAGAAAGCTTTCTTT.

The rearrangement uses TRBV4-1 and TRBJ2-5; D remains unclear. V was pared by 4 bases and J by 3 bases, with 9 bases between. Germline CDR1 and CDR2: MGHRA and YSYEKL. The CDR3 totals 13 residues. For the CDR3, the DNA is TGCGCCAGCAGCCGGCTTGAGGAAGAGACCCAGTACTTC. Translating it yields CASSRLEEETQYF.

This clone is a singleton in its sample. The gene calls are TRBV18 and TRBJ2-5; tentative D call: TRBD2 (6 bases). Germline CDR1 KGHSH, CDR2 LQKENI. This CDR3 spans 15 amino acids. Trimming removed 3 bases at V and 4 bases at J, with 15 bases between. The CDR3 is CASSPRSPGGETQYF. The DNA of the CDR3 is TGTGCCAGCTCACCCCGGTCCCCCGGGGGAGAGACCCAGTACTTC. Looking up the rest from reference TRBV18 and TRBJ2-5 gives the full variable domain: NAGVMQNPRHLVRRRGQEARLRCSPMKGHSHVYWYRQLPEEGLKFMVYLQKENIIDESGMPKERFSAEFPKEGPSILRIQQVVRGDSAAYFCASSPRSPGGETQYFGPGTRLLVL.

This chain joins TRBV29-1 and TRBJ2-1; possible D gene TRBD1, 6 bases. Germline lookup yields CDR1 SQVTM and CDR2 ANQGSEA. The CDR3 covers 16 residues. Trimming stripped 3 bases from V and 2 bases from J, with 17 bases between. CDR3 loop: CSVDGVRDNPYNEQFF. The CDR3 coding sequence is TGCAGCGTTGATGGGGTACGGGACAACCCCTACAATGAGCAGTTCTTC.

The gene calls are TRBV28 and TRBJ1-2; maybe TRBD1 (5 bases). V was pared by 2 bases and J by 4 bases, with 17 bases between. CDR3 length equals 16 residues. CDR1 and CDR2 (germline): MDHEN, SYDVKM. The CDR3 spells CASSLEAGKAAYGYTF. The CDR3 nucleotides read TGTGCCAGCAGTTTAGAAGCAGGGAAGGCGGCCTATGGCTACACCTTC.